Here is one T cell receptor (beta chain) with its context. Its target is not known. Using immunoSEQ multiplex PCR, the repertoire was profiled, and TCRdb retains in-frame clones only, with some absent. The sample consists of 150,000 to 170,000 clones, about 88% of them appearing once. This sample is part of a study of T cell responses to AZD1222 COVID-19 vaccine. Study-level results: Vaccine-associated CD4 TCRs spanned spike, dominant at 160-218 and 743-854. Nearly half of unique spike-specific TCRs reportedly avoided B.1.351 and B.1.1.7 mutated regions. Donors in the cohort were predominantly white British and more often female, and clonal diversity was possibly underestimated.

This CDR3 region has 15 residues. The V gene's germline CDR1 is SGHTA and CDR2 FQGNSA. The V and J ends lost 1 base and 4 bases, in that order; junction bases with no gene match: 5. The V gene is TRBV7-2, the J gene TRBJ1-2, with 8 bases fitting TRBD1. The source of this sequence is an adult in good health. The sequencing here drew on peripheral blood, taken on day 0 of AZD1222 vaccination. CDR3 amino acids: CASSLEGQGGYGYTF. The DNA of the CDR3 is TGTGCCAGCAGCTTAGAAGGACAGGGTGGCTATGGCTACACCTTC.